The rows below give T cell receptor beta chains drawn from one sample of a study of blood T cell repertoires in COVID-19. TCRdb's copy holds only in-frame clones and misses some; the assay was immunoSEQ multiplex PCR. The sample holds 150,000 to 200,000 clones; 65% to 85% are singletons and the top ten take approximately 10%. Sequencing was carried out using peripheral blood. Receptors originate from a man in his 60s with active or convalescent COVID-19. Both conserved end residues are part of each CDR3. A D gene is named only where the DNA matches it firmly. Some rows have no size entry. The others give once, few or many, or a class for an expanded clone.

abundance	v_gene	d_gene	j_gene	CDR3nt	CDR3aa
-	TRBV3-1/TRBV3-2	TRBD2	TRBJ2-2	TGTGCCAGCAGCCTAGGACTAGCGCAATATACCGGGGAGCTGTTTTTT	CASSLGLAQYTGELFF
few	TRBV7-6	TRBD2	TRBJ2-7	TGTGCCAGCAGCTTGCGGGAGGGCCGATCCTACGAGCAGTACTTC	CASSLREGRSYEQYF
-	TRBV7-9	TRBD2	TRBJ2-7	TGTGCCAGCAGCTTTGGCGGGGGGCCGTACGAGCAGTACTTC	CASSFGGGPYEQYF
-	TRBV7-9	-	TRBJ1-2	TGTGCCAGCAGCTCAGGGGATAACTATGGCTACACCTTC	CASSSGDNYGYTF
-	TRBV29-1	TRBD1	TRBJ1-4	TGCAGCGTCGCGGTGGGGACAGGGAATGAAAAACTGTTTTTT	CSVAVGTGNEKLFF
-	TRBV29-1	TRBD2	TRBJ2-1	TGCAGCGTAACTAGCGGGAGGGCCCGTGAGCAGTTCTTC	CSVTSGRAREQFF
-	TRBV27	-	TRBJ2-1	TGTGCCAGCAGTTTCTCAGGGAGGCAGGAGCAGTTCTTC	CASSFSGRQEQFF
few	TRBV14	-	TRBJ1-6	TGTGCCAGCAGCCTCGGGTCTCTATTATCTCGGAATTCACCCCTCCACTTT	CASSLGSLLSRNSPLHF
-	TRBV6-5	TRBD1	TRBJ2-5	TGTGCCAGCAGTTACGGGGACAGGGGACGTCAAGAGACCCAGTACTTC	CASSYGDRGRQETQYF
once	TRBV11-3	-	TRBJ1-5	TGTGCCAGCAGCTTCGGCAGGGGTCAAATAAATCAGCCCCAGCATTTT	CASSFGRGQINQPQHF
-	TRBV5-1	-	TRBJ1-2	TGCGCCAGCAGCCCAGGGACACAGATAGGCTATGGCTACACCTTC	CASSPGTQIGYGYTF
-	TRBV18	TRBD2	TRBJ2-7	TGTGCCAGCTCACCCCAACGGTCGGTAGCGGGCTACGAGCAGTACTTC	CASSPQRSVAGYEQYF
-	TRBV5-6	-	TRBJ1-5	TGTGCCAGCAGCAACATGACTGTCCACAATCAGCCCCAGCATTTT	CASSNMTVHNQPQHF
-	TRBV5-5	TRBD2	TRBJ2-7	TGTGCCAGCAGCTTGGCCTCCACTAGCGGGAGGGCCCCTAGCTCCTACGAGCAGTACTTC	CASSLASTSGRAPSSYEQYF
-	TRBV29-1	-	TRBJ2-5	TGCAGCGGGGGTGGCAGGGTAGGAGAGACCCAGTACTTC	CSGGGRVGETQYF
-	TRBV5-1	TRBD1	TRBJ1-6	TGCGCCAGCAGCTCCGACAGGGGGCTGAAAGGTTCACCCCTCCACTTT	CASSSDRGLKGSPLHF
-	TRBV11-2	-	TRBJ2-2	TGTGCCAGCAGCGCACAGACCGTATCCGGGGAGCTGTTTTTT	CASSAQTVSGELFF
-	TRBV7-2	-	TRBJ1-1	TGTGCCAGCATCTGGGGCCCGGGGAACACTGAAGCTTTCTTT	CASIWGPGNTEAFF
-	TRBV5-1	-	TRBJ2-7	TGCGCCAGCAGCTTGGCCCCCGGACAACCCTACGAGCAGTACTTC	CASSLAPGQPYEQYF
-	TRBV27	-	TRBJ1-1	TGTGCCAGCAGGCGGAGCACTGAAGCTTTCTTT	CASRRSTEAFF
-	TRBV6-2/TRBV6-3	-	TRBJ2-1	TGTGCCAGCAGTTACTCGGCGACTAGCTACAATGAGCAGTTCTTC	CASSYSATSYNEQFF
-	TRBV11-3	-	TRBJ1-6	TGTGCCAGCAGCCAGGGACTCCTCCACTTT	CASSQGLLHF
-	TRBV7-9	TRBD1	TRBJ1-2	TGTGCCAGCAGTACCGGGAAGGACAGGGCTAACTATGGCTACACCTTC	CASSTGKDRANYGYTF
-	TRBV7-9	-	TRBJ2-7	TGTGCCAGCAGAAGACTGGATGCCTCCTACGAGCAGTACTTC	CASRRLDASYEQYF
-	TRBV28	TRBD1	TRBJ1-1	TGTGCCAGCAGTGCCTCAGGGGGGAACGATCTCACTGAAGCTTTCTTT	CASSASGGNDLTEAFF
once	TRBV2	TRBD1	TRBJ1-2	TGTGCCAGCAGATCGACAGGGCAGGTCGGTGGCTACACCTTC	CASRSTGQVGGYTF
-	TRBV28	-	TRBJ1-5	TGTGCCAGCAGTGAACAGGGATTAAAGGGGCATTTT	CASSEQGLKGHF
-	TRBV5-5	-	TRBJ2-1	TGTGCCAGCAGCTTGTCCACCCTCGGTGAGCAGTTCTTC	CASSLSTLGEQFF
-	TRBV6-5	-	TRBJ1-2	TGTGCCAGCAGTTACTCCTCAGGGAACAATGTCTACACCTTC	CASSYSSGNNVYTF
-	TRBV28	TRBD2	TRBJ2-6	TGTGCCAGCAGTTCGGGTAGCGGGGGGGCTGGGGCCAACGTCCTGACTTTC	CASSSGSGGAGANVLTF
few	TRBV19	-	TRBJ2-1	TGTGCCAGTAGTATCGGGGGATACTCCTACAATGAGCAGTTCTTC	CASSIGGYSYNEQFF
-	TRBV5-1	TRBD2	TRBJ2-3	TGCGCCAGCAGCCGGACTAGCGGAGGCACAGATACGCAGTATTTT	CASSRTSGGTDTQYF
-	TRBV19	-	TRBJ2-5	TGTGCCAGTAACAGGGCAGGGGACCAAGAGACCCAGTACTTC	CASNRAGDQETQYF
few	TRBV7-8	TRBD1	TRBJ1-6	TGTGCCAGCAGCCCAGGGGGCAGTAGCTCCTATAATTCACCCCTCCACTTT	CASSPGGSSSYNSPLHF
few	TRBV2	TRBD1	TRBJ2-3	TGTGCCAGCAGACGGACAGGGATGGACGTAAATACGCAGTATTTT	CASRRTGMDVNTQYF
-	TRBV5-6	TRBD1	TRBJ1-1	TGTGCCAGCAGCTGGGACAGGGTAGCCACTGAAGCTTTCTTT	CASSWDRVATEAFF
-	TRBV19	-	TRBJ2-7	TGTGCCAGTAGTGATCAGGGAACCCCGACCTACGAGCAGTACTTC	CASSDQGTPTYEQYF
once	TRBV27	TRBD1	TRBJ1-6	TGTGCCAGCGGCCGACCGGGACAGGGGGGCTCACCCCTCCACTTT	CASGRPGQGGSPLHF
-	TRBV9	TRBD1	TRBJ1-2	TGTGCCAGCAGCGCCGAAGACAGGGGCTATGGCTACACCTTC	CASSAEDRGYGYTF
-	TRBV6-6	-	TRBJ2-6	TGTGCCAGCAGTCGCGGGACAGTCCCCTCTGGGGCCAACGTCCTGACTTTC	CASSRGTVPSGANVLTF
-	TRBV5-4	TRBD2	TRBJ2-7	TGTGCCAGCAGCTCGTCTAGCGGAAGCTCCTACGAGCAGTACTTC	CASSSSSGSSYEQYF
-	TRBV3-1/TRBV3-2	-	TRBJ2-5	TGTGCCAGCAGCCCTAACACAGGGTTCCAAGAGACCCAGTACTTC	CASSPNTGFQETQYF
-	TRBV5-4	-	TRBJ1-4	TGTGCCAGCAGCTTGGGGGGGCAGGGCCAGGAAAAACTGTTTTTT	CASSLGGQGQEKLFF
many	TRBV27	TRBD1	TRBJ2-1	TGTGCCAGCAGTTCAAACAGGGGGCGAGGGAATGAGCAGTTCTTC	CASSSNRGRGNEQFF
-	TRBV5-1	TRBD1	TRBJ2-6	TGCGCCAGCACGCCGGGACAGGAGGCAGGGGCCAACGTCCTGACTTTC	CASTPGQEAGANVLTF